Listed below are T cell receptor beta chains from one sample, sequenced in a study of T cell responses to AZD1222 COVID-19 vaccine. Assay: immunoSEQ multiplex PCR; the TCRdb copy retains only in-frame clones and omits some. The profile shows roughly 120,000 clones, roughly nine tenths of them singletons. Sequences were derived from peripheral blood, sampled on day 0 of AZD1222 vaccination. These receptors originate from an adult in good health. The CDR3 runs from the conserved cysteine through the conserved F or W. The order of the fields is V gene, J gene, clone size, D gene, CDR3 protein, CDR3 DNA. The D gene is left open where the match is weak. Part of the rows lack a size; the others show once, few, many or a class for expanded clones.

>TRBV7-9|TRBJ1-6|-|TRBD1
CASSLPGQNSPLHF
TGTGCCAGCAGCTTACCGGGACAGAATTCACCCCTCCACTTT
>TRBV5-4|TRBJ1-1|-|TRBD1
CASSSPGVRGIALEAFF
TGTGCCAGCAGCTCCCCGGGGGTCAGGGGGATAGCTCTTGAAGCTTTCTTT
>TRBV3-1/TRBV3-2|TRBJ2-5|-|-
CASSPEPTSQETQYF
TGTGCCAGCAGCCCCGAGCCAACAAGCCAAGAGACCCAGTACTTC
>TRBV30|TRBJ1-5|-|-
CAWSDRDNQPQHF
TGTGCCTGGAGTGACAGAGACAATCAGCCCCAGCATTTT
>TRBV24-1|TRBJ2-7|-|-
CATSDRGSQMWEQYF
TGTGCCACCAGTGATAGGGGGTCCCAAATGTGGGAGCAGTACTTC
>TRBV21-1|TRBJ2-5|-|-
CASSNRSSCGDYEETQYF
TGTGCCAGCAGCAATAGGTCCTCCTGCGGGGACTACGAAGAGACCCAGTACTTC
>TRBV4-3|TRBJ1-2|-|TRBD1
CASSQDPMLDRDGYTF
TGCGCCAGCAGCCAAGATCCGATGTTAGACAGGGACGGCTACACCTTC
>TRBV7-2|TRBJ2-7|-|-
CASSLGGLSSYEQYF
TGTGCCAGCAGCTTAGGTGGCCTGAGCTCCTACGAGCAGTACTTC
>TRBV28|TRBJ2-2|-|-
CASSSASIGTTGELFF
TGTGCCAGCAGTTCGGCGAGTATAGGGACCACCGGGGAGCTGTTTTTT
>TRBV7-8|TRBJ2-1|many|-
CASSPRTSLGEQFF
TGTGCCAGCAGCCCCCGGACCTCGTTGGGCGAGCAGTTCTTC
>TRBV6-5|TRBJ2-7|once|-
CASGSYEQYF
TGTGCCAGCGGATCCTACGAGCAGTACTTC
>TRBV3-1/TRBV3-2|TRBJ2-2|-|-
CASSQRTPANTGELFF
TGTGCCAGCAGCCAAAGGACTCCAGCAAACACCGGGGAGCTGTTTTTT
>TRBV27|TRBJ1-4|-|-
CASSYLGGGERNEKLFF
TGTGCCAGCAGTTATCTGGGCGGGGGGGAGAGGAATGAAAAACTGTTTTTT
>TRBV5-6|TRBJ1-1|-|-
CASSLVDQRGSTEAFF
TGTGCCAGCAGCTTGGTGGACCAAAGGGGGAGTACTGAAGCTTTCTTT
>TRBV11-2|TRBJ2-1|-|TRBD2
CASSEPGLHNEQFF
TGTGCCAGCAGCGAACCGGGACTACACAATGAGCAGTTCTTC
>TRBV28|TRBJ2-5|-|-
CASSLGRVQETQYF
TGTGCCAGCAGTTTAGGACGGGTCCAAGAGACCCAGTACTTC
>TRBV18|TRBJ2-3|-|TRBD2
CASSHRLSGRQTDTQYF
TGTGCCAGCTCACACCGCCTTAGCGGGAGACAGACAGATACGCAGTATTTT
>TRBV7-2|TRBJ2-4|-|TRBD1
CASSVGQAPNIQYF
TGTGCCAGCAGCGTTGGACAGGCCCCAAACATTCAGTACTTC
>TRBV2|TRBJ1-5|few|-
CASSLGGEQPQHF
TGTGCCAGCAGTCTTGGGGGGGAACAGCCCCAGCATTTT
>TRBV28|TRBJ2-3|-|-
CASSVADTSTDTQYF
TGTGCCAGCAGTGTAGCGGACACAAGCACAGATACGCAGTATTTT
>TRBV29-1|TRBJ2-7|once|-
CSVGRDSRTYEQYF
TGCAGCGTCGGGAGGGACAGTCGGACCTACGAGCAGTACTTC
>TRBV7-9|TRBJ1-6|-|TRBD1
CASSSQGNSPLHF
TGTGCCAGCAGCTCACAGGGGAATTCACCCCTCCACTTT
>TRBV13|TRBJ1-3|-|-
CASSLVSSGNTIYF
TGTGCCAGCAGCTTAGTGAGCTCTGGAAACACCATATATTTT
>TRBV5-1|TRBJ1-4|-|-
CASSLGGTGEKLFF
TGCGCCAGCAGCTTGGGAGGGACTGGTGAAAAACTGTTTTTT
>TRBV28|TRBJ2-5|-|-
CASSFFPQTQETQYF
TGTGCCAGCAGTTTTTTCCCCCAGACCCAAGAGACCCAGTACTTC
>TRBV27|TRBJ2-3|-|-
CASSFSDTQYF
TGTGCCAGCAGTTTCTCAGATACGCAGTATTTT
>TRBV28|TRBJ1-5|-|-
CASSLLSRPQHF
TGTGCCAGCAGTCTCCTTAGTCGGCCCCAGCATTTT
>TRBV20-1|TRBJ2-1|-|-
CSAPTDNEQFF
TGCAGTGCCCCGACAGACAATGAGCAGTTCTTC
>TRBV6-4|TRBJ2-3|-|-
CASSETERPDTQYF
TGTGCCAGCAGTGAGACAGAGCGCCCAGATACGCAGTATTTT
>TRBV6-4|TRBJ2-6|-|-
CASSDSRGISGANVLTF
TGTGCCAGCAGTGACTCCCGGGGCATCTCTGGGGCCAACGTCCTGACTTTC
>TRBV7-3|TRBJ1-2|-|-
CASSLGPGREGYTF
TGTGCCAGCAGCTTAGGGCCAGGAAGGGAGGGCTACACCTTC